This T cell receptor beta chain was recorded in a study of response to subunit inactivated influenza vaccine (dated by TCRdb to 2017 to 2018). Background on the whole study: To follow how T cells responded to a trivalent subunit inactivated influenza vaccine, the researchers relied on deep quantitative profiling of the T cell receptor repertoire.

There are a few counts of this clonotype. Its antigen specificity is not known. No base-level quality is on record; no much larger clone is a single base apart. General findings and caveats noted by the study authors: According to the authors, only a limited number of new T cells may be recruited by each seasonal influenza vaccination.

The library was obtained by RT-PCR. The sequencer listed for this sample is Illumina HiSeq 2500. TCRdb's own reprocessing of the public reads used fastp at Q25 and MiXCR and kept productive beta chains. All rows with the same CDR3 protein become a single entry with the most common DNA and genes. Across this sample there are 300,000 to 350,000 distinct CDR3 sequences, with less than 25% seen only once. Jointly, the top ten make up about a tenth of the sample. Germline trimming: 5 bases from V, 9 bases from J; junction bases outside gene matches: 9. The CDR3 goes from the cysteine to the phenylalanine over 14 residues. Only the CDR3 DNA stays, 42 bases, in frame from base 1.

Recombination connected TRBV12-3 or TRBV12-4 to TRBJ2-1; a stretch of 8 junction bases matches TRBD2. The specimen comprised PBMCs from blood, sampled about 20 months after vaccination. The clonotype comes from a man in his fifties or sixties who received an inactivated influenza vaccine. Donor details come from another sample of the same person, matched by shared clones. The nucleotides are TGTGCCAGCAGTCCCAGCGGGAGTTGGGGTGAGCAGTTCTTC. Translated, it gives CASSPSGSWGEQFF.